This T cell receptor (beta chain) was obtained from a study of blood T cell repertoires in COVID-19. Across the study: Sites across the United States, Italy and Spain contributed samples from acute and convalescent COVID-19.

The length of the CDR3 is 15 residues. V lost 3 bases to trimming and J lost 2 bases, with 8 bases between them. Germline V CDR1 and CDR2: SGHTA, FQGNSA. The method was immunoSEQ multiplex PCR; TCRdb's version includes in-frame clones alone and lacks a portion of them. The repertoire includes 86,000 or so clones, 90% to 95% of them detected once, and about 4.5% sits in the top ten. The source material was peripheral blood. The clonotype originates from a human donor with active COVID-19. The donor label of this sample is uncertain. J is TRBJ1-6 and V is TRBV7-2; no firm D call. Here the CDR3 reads CASSLGGPYNSPLHF. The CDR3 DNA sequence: TGTGCCAGCAGCTTGGGAGGACCCTATAATTCACCCCTCCACTTT.